This T cell receptor (beta chain) was retrieved from a study of blood T cell repertoires in COVID-19. Study at large: Spain, Italy and the United States supplied samples that represented acute and convalescent COVID-19.

This clone has a single count. Recovered Cohort 3 donors showed two negative PCRs, clearance, or symptom resolution. As processed by the authors: Nucleated cell number was recorded as an estimate derived from reference gene primer amplification. The protocol was immunoSEQ multiplex PCR, while the TCRdb copy is restricted to in-frame clones and leaves out a portion. V and J calls plus clone size are reproduced from that table; the DNA served to infer D and trimming. In the table there are about 270,000 clones, about 89% of which are singletons. The V segment lost 7 bases and the J segment 4 bases; nucleotides outside the gene matches: 10. CDR3 size: 15 residues. Germline CDR1 reads MDHEN; CDR2 reads SYDVKM.

The sample consisted of PBMCs or T cells enriched from blood (not recorded which). The receptor's source is a woman aged 18 to 35 who had recovered from COVID-19. This chain joins TRBV28 and TRBJ1-5, with 7 bases aligning to TRBD1. The CDR3 region has the DNA TGTGCCAGCAAACAGGGGCCCCTGACAAATCAGCCCCAGCATTTT. It specifies CASKQGPLTNQPQHF. Supplemented by reference TRBV28 and TRBJ1-5, the full variable domain reads DVKVTQSSRYLVKRTGEKVFLECVQDMDHENMFWYRQDPGLGLRLIYFSYDVKMKEKGDIPEGYSVSREKKERFSLILESASTNQTSMYLCASKQGPLTNQPQHFGDGTRLSIL.